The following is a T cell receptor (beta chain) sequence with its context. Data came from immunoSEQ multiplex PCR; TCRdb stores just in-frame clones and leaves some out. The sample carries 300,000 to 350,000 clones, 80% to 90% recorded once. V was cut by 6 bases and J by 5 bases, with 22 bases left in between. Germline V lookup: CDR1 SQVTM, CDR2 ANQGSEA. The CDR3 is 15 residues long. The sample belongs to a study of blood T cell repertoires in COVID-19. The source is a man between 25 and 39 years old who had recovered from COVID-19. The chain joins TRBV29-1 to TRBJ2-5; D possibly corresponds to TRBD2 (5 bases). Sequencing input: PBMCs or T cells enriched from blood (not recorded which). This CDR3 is CSVGYYPGNGETQYF. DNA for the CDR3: TGCAGCGTAGGGTACTACCCGGGAAATGGGGAGACCCAGTACTTC.